This T cell receptor beta chain derives from a study of blood T cells in healthy people across ages. Study-level results: Per million T cells, TCR beta diversity dropped about linearly as age rose. A greater number of naive CD4+ cells and higher diversity distinguished long-lived donors from aged donors.

A word on this clonotype: Its antigen is undetermined.

Alongside a J-beta primer mix, a sample-barcoded 5' primer served in a second PCR lasting 7 to 11 cycles. TCRdb re-called the 5' RACE reads with MiXCR, one entry per CDR3 protein. Here the sample spans 750,000 to 950,000 distinct CDR3 sequences, about 26% being singletons. This CDR3 has 15 amino acids. V was pared by 3 bases and J by 1 base, with 12 bases between. The same sample was also used in a study of T cells of mothers and their children. Turning to that study: Added by the second PCR's M1S primer were sample barcodes and 2-4 random nucleotides. The search for persistent microchimeric T cell clones detected none.

The sequence was collected from a boy younger than 18 in good health. The chain carries TRBV12-3 or TRBV12-4 and TRBJ1-2; TRBD1 might be the D (5 bases). The sequencing input was blood. DNA for the CDR3: TGTGCCAGCAGTTTCGCCAGGGCATATAACTATGGCTACACCTTC. Translating it yields CASSFARAYNYGYTF.